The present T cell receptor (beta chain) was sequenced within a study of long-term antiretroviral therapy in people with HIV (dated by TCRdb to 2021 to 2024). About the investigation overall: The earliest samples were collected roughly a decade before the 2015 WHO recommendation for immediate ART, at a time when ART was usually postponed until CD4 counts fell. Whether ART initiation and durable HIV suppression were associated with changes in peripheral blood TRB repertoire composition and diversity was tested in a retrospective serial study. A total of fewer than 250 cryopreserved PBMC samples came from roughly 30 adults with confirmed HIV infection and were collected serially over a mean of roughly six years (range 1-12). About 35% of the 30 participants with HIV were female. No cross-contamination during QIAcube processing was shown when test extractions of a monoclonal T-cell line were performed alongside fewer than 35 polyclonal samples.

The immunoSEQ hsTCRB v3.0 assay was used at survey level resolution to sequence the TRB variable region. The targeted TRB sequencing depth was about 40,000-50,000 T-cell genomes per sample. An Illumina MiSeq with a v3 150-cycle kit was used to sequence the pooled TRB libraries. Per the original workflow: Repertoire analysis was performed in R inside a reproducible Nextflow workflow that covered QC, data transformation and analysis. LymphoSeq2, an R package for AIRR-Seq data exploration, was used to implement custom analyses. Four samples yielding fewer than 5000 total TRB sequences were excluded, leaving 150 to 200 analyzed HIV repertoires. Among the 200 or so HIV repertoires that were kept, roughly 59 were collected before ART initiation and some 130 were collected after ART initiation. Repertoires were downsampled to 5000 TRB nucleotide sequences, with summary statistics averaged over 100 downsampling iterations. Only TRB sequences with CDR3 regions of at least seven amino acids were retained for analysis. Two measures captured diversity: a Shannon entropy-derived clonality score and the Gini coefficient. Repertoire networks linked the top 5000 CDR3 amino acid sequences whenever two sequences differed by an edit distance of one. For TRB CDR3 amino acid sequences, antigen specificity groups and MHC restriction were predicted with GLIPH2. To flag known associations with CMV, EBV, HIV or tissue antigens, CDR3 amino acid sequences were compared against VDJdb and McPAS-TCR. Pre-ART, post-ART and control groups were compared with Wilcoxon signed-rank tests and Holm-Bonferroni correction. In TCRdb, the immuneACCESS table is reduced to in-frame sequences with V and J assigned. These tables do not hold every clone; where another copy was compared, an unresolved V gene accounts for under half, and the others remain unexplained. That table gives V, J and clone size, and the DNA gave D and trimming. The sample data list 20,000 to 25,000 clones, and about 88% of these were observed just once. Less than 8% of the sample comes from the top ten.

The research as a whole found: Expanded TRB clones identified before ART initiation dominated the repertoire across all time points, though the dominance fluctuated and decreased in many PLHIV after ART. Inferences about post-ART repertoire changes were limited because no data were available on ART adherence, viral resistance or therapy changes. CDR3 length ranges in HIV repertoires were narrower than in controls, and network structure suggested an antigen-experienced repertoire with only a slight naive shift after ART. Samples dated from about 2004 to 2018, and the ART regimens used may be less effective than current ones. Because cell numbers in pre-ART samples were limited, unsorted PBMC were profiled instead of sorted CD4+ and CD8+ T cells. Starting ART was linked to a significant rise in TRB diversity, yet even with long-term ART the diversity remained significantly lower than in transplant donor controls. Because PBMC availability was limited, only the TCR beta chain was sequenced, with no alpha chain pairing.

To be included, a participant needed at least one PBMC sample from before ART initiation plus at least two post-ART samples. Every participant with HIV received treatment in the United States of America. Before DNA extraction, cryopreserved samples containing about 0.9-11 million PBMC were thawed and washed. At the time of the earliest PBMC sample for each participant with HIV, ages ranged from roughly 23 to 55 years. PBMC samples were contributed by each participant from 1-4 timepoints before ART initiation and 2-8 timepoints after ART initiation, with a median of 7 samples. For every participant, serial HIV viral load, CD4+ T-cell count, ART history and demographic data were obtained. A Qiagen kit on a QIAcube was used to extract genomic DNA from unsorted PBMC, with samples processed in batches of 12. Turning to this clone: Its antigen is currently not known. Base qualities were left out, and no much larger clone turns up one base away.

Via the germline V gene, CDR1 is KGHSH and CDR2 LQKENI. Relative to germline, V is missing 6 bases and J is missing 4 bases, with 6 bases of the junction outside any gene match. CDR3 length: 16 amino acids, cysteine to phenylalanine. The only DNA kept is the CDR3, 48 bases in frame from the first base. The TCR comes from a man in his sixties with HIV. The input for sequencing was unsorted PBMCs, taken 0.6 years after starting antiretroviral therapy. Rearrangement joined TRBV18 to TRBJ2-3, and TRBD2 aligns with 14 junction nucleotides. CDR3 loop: CASSPGLAGVADTQYF. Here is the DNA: TGTGCCAGCTCGCCGGGACTAGCGGGGGTTGCAGATACGCAGTATTTT.